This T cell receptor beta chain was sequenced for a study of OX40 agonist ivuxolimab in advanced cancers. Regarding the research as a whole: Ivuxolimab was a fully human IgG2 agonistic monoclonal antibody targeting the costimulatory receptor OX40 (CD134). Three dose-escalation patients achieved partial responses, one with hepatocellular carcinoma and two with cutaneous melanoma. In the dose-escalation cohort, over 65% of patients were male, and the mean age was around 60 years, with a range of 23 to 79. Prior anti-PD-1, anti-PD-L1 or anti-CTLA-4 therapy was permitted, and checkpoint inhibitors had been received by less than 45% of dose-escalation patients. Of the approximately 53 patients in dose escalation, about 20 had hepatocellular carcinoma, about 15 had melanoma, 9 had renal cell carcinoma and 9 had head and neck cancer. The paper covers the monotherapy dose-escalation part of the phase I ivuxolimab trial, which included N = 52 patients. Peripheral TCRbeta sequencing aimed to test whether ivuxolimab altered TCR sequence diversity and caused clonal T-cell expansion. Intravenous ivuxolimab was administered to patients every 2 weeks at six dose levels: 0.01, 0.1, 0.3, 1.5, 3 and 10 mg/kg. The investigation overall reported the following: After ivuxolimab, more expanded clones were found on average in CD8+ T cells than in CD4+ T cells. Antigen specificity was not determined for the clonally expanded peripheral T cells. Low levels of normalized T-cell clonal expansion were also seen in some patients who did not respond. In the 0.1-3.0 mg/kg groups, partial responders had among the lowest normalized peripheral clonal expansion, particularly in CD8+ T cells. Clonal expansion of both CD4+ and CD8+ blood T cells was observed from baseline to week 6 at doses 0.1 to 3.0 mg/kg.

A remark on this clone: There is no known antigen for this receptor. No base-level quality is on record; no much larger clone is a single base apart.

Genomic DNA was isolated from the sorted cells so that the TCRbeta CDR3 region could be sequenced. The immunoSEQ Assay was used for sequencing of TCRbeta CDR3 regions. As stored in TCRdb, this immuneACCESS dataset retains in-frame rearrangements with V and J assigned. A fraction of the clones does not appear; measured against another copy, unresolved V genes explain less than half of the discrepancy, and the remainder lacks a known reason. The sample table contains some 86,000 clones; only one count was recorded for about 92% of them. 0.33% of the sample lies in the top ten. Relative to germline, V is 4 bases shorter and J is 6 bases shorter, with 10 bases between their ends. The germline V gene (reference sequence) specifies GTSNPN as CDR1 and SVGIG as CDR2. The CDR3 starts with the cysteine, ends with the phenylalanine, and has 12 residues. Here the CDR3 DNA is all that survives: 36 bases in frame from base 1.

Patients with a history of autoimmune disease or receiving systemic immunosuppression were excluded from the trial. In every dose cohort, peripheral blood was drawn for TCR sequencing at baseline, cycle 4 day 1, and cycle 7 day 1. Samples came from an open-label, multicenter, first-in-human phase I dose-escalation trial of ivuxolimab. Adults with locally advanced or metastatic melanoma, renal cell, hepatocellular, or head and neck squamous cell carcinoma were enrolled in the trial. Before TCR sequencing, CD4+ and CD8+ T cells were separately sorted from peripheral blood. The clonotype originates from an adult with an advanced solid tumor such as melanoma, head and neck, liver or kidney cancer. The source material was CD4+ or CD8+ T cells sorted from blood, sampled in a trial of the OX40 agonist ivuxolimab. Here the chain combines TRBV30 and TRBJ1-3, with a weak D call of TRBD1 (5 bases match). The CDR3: CAWNRRENTIYF. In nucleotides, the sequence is TGTGCCTGGAACAGGAGGGAAAACACCATATATTTT.